This entry features one T cell receptor (beta chain) sequence. The antigen is not known. Looked up from germline, CDR1 is SGHKS and CDR2 is YYEKEE (reference sequence). CDR3 length: 14 residues. The sample originates from a study of T cells expressing NK-cell markers. Study in general: Researchers got TCR beta repertoires out of sorted CD3+CD56+NKG2C+, CD3+CD56+NKG2C- and CD3+CD56-NKG2C+ T cells.

Broader study findings: Several donors likewise had their CD3+CD56-NKG2C+ fraction led by these clonotypes.

TCR beta cDNA was made by 5'RACE template switching with UMIs. TCRdb reanalyzed the 5' RACE reads and collapses them to one entry per CDR3 protein, without DNA. Its clone listing holds under 500,000 distinct CDR3 sequences. Sequenced input: blood T cells: a sorted CD56 or NKG2C T cell subset, CD4+ or CD8+ T cells, or bulk PBMC T cells (not recorded which). The V and J genes are TRBV5-5 and TRBJ1-4; no DNA is available, so the TRBD1 call from TCRdb remains unchecked. The TCR was taken from a woman between 18 and 70 years old in good health. CDR3 loop: CASSSGTVGEKLFF.